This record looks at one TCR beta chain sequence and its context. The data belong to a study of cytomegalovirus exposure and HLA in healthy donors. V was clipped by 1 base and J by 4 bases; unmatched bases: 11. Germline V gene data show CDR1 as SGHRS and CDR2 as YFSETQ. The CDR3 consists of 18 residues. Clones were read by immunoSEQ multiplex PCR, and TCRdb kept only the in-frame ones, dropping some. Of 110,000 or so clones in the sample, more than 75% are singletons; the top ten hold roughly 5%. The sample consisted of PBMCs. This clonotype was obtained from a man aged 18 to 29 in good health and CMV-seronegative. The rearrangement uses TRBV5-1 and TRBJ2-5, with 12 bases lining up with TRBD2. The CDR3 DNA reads TGCGCCAGCAGCTTGCGTCCTAGCGGGAGGGCCGGTCGAGAGACCCAGTACTTC. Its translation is CASSLRPSGRAGRETQYF.